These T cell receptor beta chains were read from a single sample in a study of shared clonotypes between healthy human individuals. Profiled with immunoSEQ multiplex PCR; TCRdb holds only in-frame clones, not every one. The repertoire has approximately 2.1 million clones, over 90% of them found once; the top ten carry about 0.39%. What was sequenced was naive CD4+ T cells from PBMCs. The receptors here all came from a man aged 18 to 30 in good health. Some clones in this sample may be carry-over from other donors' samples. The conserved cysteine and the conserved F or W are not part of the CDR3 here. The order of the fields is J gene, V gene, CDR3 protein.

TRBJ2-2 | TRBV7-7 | ASSPRAPSNTGELF
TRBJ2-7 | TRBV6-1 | ASSVQLAGLYEQY
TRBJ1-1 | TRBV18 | ASSPTGPNTEAF
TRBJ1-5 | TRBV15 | ATSRLPGLGGQPQH
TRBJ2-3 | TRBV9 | ASSETGLAGGLSTDTQY
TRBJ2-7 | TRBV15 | ATSRLQGQRYEQY
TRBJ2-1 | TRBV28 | ASIPGWGRQF
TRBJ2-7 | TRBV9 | ASSVVGTSNEQY
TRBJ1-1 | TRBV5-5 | ASSLYGRTNTEAF
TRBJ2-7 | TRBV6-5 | ASKGTFSYEQY
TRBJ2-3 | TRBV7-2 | ASRRRQGIDTQY
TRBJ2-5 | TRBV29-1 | SAADTYQEAQY